This T cell receptor (beta chain) originates from a study of CD8+ T cells in alopecia areata. Across the whole study: The study gave treated patients oral tofacitinib at 5 to 10 mg twice daily. Patients took tofacitinib for 6 to 18 months, followed by 6 drug-free months.

Following extraction, RNA underwent reverse transcription to cDNA, which served as the sequencing template. Sequenced by immunoSEQ multiplex PCR; TCRdb stores in-frame clones only, minus some. Altogether about 290,000 clones are present, 55% to 75% being singletons, with the ten largest covering under 2%. The study, taken as a whole, reports: TCRs were shared less clearly across patients than in mice, possibly for HLA-related reasons.

Only a few counts were recorded for this clone. The target antigen is unknown. Treatment indicated: oral pan-JAK inhibitor, 5-10 mg twice daily. The CDR3 has 16 residues. The germline V gene has CDR1 SGHNT and CDR2 YYREEE (reference sequence). V was clipped by 4 bases and J by 0 bases, with 14 bases between them. This receptor was taken from a human donor with alopecia areata. The specimen was CD4+ T cells sorted from blood, collected at week 24, from a patient treated with tofacitinib. The chain carries TRBV5-4 and TRBJ2-1, with no clear D. The CDR3 sequence is CASSPGSASSYNEQFF. For the CDR3, the DNA is TGTGCCAGCAGCCCAGGTTCGGCTAGCTCCTACAATGAGCAGTTCTTC.